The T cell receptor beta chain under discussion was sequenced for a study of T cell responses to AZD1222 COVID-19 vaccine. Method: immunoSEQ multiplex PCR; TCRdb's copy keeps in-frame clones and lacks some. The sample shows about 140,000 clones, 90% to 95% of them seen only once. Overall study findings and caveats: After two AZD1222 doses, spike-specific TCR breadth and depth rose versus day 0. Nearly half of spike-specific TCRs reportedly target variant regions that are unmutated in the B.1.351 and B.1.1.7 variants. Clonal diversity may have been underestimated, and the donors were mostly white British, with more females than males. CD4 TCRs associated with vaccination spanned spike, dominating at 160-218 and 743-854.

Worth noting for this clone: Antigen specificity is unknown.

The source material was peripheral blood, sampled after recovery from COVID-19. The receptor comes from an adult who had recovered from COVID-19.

The CDR3 coding sequence is TGTGGGTCGAGAGGAAACTACAATGAGCAGTTCTTC. Its protein is CGSRGNYNEQFF. The chain links TRBV28 to TRBJ2-1; D is ambiguous. Germline CDR1 and CDR2: MDHEN and SYDVKM. This CDR3 is 12 amino acids long.